Presented here are 21 T cell receptor beta chains from one specimen sequenced in a study of T cell repertoires in cytomegalovirus infection (dated 2019 in TCRdb). For these receptors, no antigen is known. The treatment or condition label, read with the paper, signifies: in vitro stimulation with specific CMV peptide epitopes to enrich CMV-specific T cells. Reads for this sample came from an Illumina HiSeq 1500. The public reads were quality trimmed at Q25 with fastp and then assembled into clones with MiXCR by TCRdb, keeping productive beta chains. All rows with the same CDR3 protein become a single entry with the most common DNA and genes. Here the sample has 550,000 to 700,000 distinct CDR3 sequences; roughly 42% occur a single time. 48% of the sample comes from the top ten. Here the sequenced sample was cultured PBMCs, taken from culture after CMV antigen stimulation. These receptor sequences come from a human donor in good health (CMV status not recorded). Some clones in this sample may be carry-over from other donors' samples.

On this clonotype: A much more abundant neighbour one base away suggests this may be a read error. The J gene is TRBJ2-7, the V gene TRBV6-1; D gene ambiguous. The CDR3 totals 13 residues. Trimming cost V 1 base and J 2 bases, with 6 bases left between them. CDR1 MNHNS and CDR2 SASEGT come from the germline V gene. This CDR3 reads CASSEGVTYEQYF. In nucleotides, the CDR3 is TGTGCCAGCAGTGAAGGGGTTACCTACGAGCAGTACTTC.

The rearrangement joins TRBV19 to TRBJ2-1; D is perhaps TRBD2 (6 bases). Germline V gene sequence: CDR1 LNHDA, CDR2 SQIVND (reference sequence). Deletions cut 5 bases from V and 1 base from J, with 15 bases between. The CDR3 is 16 amino acids. The DNA of the CDR3 is TGTGCCAGTAGTCGGGGCGGGAAGGGTTCCTACAATGAGCAGTTCTTC. Translating gives CASSRGGKGSYNEQFF.

The chain recombines TRBV18 with TRBJ2-2; 7 bases fit TRBD1. After removal of 0 bases from V and 1 base from J, the junction contained 2 bases not matched to a gene. The CDR3 consists of 16 residues. Germline-derived CDR1 and CDR2 are KGHSH and LQKENI. CDR3 nucleotide sequence: TGTGCCAGCTCACCACCGGGACAGAGGAACACCGGGGAGCTGTTTTTT. Protein product: CASSPPGQRNTGELFF.

This clonotype was seen only a few times. The chain uses TRBV7-2 and TRBJ2-5; 14 bases are a match to TRBD2. V gave up 6 bases and J gave up 4 bases; unmatched junction bases: 10. From germline, CDR1 is SGHTA and CDR2 FQGNSA. There are 17 residues in the CDR3. The CDR3 DNA is TGTGCCAGCAGAGGGACTAGCGGGGGCCTAGTCCCAGAGACCCAGTACTTC. It yields the protein CASRGTSGGLVPETQYF.

V usage is TRBV12-3 or TRBV12-4 and J usage is TRBJ2-5; 8 nucleotides agree with TRBD2. V lost 5 bases, J lost 0 bases, and 8 bases stayed unmatched. CDR3 length: 16 residues. The CDR3 DNA reads as TGTGCCAGCAGTCCCCCGGGGGGGGCGGACCAAGAGACCCAGTACTTC. It specifies CASSPPGGADQETQYF.

The chain recombines TRBV7-4 with TRBJ2-1; 10 bases are a match to TRBD2. With 8 bases clipped from V and 5 bases from J, the junction kept 3 bases outside the gene matches. From germline, CDR1 is SGHVT and CDR2 SQSDAQ. The CDR3 spans 13 residues. This CDR3 is CASGLAANNEQFF. The CDR3 DNA is TGTGCCAGCGGACTAGCGGCTAACAATGAGCAGTTCTTC.

This clonotype was seen only a few times. The CDR3 DNA follows: TGCAGTGCCCGACCCACGGCTGAACAGCTCTCTGGGGCCAACGTCCTGACTTTC. Its protein is CSARPTAEQLSGANVLTF. The chain couples TRBV20-1 to TRBJ2-6; D ambiguous. Germline V gene sequence: CDR1 DFQATT, CDR2 SNEGSKA (reference sequence). The V end lost 6 bases, the J end lost 0 bases, and 21 bases lay between the germline ends. The CDR3 has 18 residues.

The chain uses TRBV7-2 and TRBJ2-3, with 8 bases fitting TRBD2. V lost 4 bases, J lost 0 bases, and 3 bases stayed unmatched. The CDR3 runs to 15 residues. Germline V gene lookup returns CDR1 SGHTA and CDR2 FQGNSA. DNA of the CDR3: TGTGCCAGCAGCTCGACTAGCGTAAGCACAGATACGCAGTATTTT. Amino acid sequence: CASSSTSVSTDTQYF.

This clonotype has only a few counts. CDR3 sequence (DNA): TGTGCCAGCAGTTGGGGGGGGGATGGCTACACCTTC. It translates to CASSWGGDGYTF. This chain uses TRBV12-3 or TRBV12-4 with TRBJ1-2, with D tentatively TRBD1 (5 bases). V lost 4 bases and J lost 6, with 9 bases in between. The CDR3 sequence is 12 residues long.

This clonotype was seen only a few times. This rearrangement joins TRBV7-8 to TRBJ2-2, with 7 bases identical to TRBD1. CDR1 SGHVS and CDR2 FQNEAQ come from the germline V gene. V shed 5 bases and J 0 bases; nucleotides not matched to a gene: 6. The CDR3 sequence is 16 residues long. CDR3 loop: CASSTGTAANTGELFF. CDR3 DNA sequence: TGTGCCAGCAGCACAGGGACAGCCGCGAACACCGGGGAGCTGTTTTTT.

The genes are TRBV7-2 and TRBJ2-3, with D unclear. The CDR3 length is 15 residues. Germline assignment: CDR1 SGHTA and CDR2 FQGNSA. Trimming took off 1 base at V and 5 bases at J, with 13 bases between the two ends. The CDR3: CASSLDVGSLDTQYF. Written as DNA, the CDR3 is TGTGCCAGCAGCTTAGACGTCGGTTCCTTAGATACGCAGTATTTT.

This clonotype was seen a few times. The rearrangement links TRBV4-1 to TRBJ1-3; D unclear. Looked up from germline, CDR1 is MGHRA and CDR2 is YSYEKL. V was clipped by 1 base and J by 3 bases, with 1 base between them. The CDR3 contains 12 residues. The DNA for the CDR3 is TGCGCCAGCAGCCAAGTTGGAAACACCATATATTTT. Protein: CASSQVGNTIYF.

The V gene is TRBV12-3 or TRBV12-4, the J gene TRBJ1-5; D is ambiguous. V gave up 6 bases and J gave up 0 bases, with 6 bases separating them. The CDR3 length is 13 residues. The CDR3 sequence: CASRRYSNQPQHF. CDR3 DNA: TGTGCCAGCAGGCGTTATAGCAATCAGCCCCAGCATTTT.

This clonotype occurred a few times. The rearrangement links TRBV7-2 to TRBJ2-3; TRBD2 agrees at 8 bases. The CDR3 has 15 residues. Germline assignment: CDR1 SGHTA and CDR2 FQGNSA. Germline trimming cut 3 bases from V and 4 bases from J; bases unmatched to any gene: 6. CDR3 protein: CASSLESAGADTQYF. The CDR3 DNA reads as TGTGCCAGCAGCTTGGAGTCAGCGGGAGCAGATACGCAGTATTTT.

This clonotype was observed many times. The rearrangement links TRBV7-2 to TRBJ2-3, with unresolved D. The CDR3 sequence is 14 residues long. Between the trimmed V and J ends, which lost 1 base and 1 base, there was a span of 6 bases. CDR1 is SGHTA and CDR2 is FQGNSA in the germline V gene. In nucleotides, the CDR3 is TGTGCCAGCAGCTTAGACCCAGGCACAGATACGCAGTATTTT. Encoded protein: CASSLDPGTDTQYF.

The chain uses TRBV6-2 or TRBV6-3 and TRBJ2-7; D gene uncertain. V shed 7 bases and J shed 7 bases, with 14 bases lying between them. CDR3 length: 12 amino acids. The germline V gene encodes CDR1 MNHEY and CDR2 SVGEGT. The CDR3: CASTRRLGEQYF. In DNA, the CDR3 is TGTGCCAGCACCAGACGCCTTGGGGAGCAGTACTTC.

This clonotype showed up just a few times. J is TRBJ2-7 and V is TRBV7-8; 12 nucleotides match TRBD2. CDR1 is SGHVS and CDR2 is FQNEAQ in the germline V gene. The junction had 6 bases not matched to a gene; V was cut back by 9 bases and J by 0 bases. The CDR3 runs to 15 residues. In DNA, the CDR3 is TGTGCCAGTAGACTAGCGGGAGCGCGCTCCTACGAGCAGTACTTC. Protein sequence: CASRLAGARSYEQYF.

The rearrangement links TRBV6-5 to TRBJ2-3, with TRBD2 matching 8 bases. The CDR3 spans 17 residues. Trimming at V came to 5 bases and at J to 5 bases, leaving 15 bases not matched to a gene. Germline V gene sequence: CDR1 MNHEY, CDR2 SVGAGI. CDR3 in amino acids: CASSRGGGGRPEDTQYF. In DNA form, the CDR3 reads TGTGCCAGCAGTAGGGGCGGGGGCGGGAGGCCCGAAGATACGCAGTATTTT.

The rearrangement links TRBV7-9 to TRBJ1-1; no firm D call. The CDR3 length is 13 residues. The V end was cut by 3 bases, the J end by 3 bases, with 8 bases between. Germline CDR1 and CDR2: SEHNR and FQNEAQ (reference sequence). This CDR3 is CASSLSSDTEAFF. DNA for the CDR3: TGTGCCAGCAGCTTGAGTTCAGACACTGAAGCTTTCTTT. Filled out from reference TRBV7-9 and TRBJ1-1, the complete variable domain reads DTGVSQNPRHKITKRGQNVTFRCDPISEHNRLYWYRQTLGQGPEFLTYFQNEAQLEKSRLLSDRFSAERPKGSFSTLEIQRTEQGDSAMYLCASSLSSDTEAFFGQGTRLTVV.

The chain links TRBV6-8 to TRBJ2-7; the D gene is possibly TRBD1 (7 bases). Trimming took off 5 bases at V and 3 bases at J, with 20 bases between the two ends. The germline V gene has CDR1 MNHGY and CDR2 SAAAGT. The CDR3 contains 16 residues. CDR3 bases: TGTGCCAGCAGTGTATCCGGCGGGGCAGGGGGCTACGAGCAGTACTTC. The encoded protein is CASSVSGGAGGYEQYF.

This clonotype was seen a few times. V and J are TRBV5-5 and TRBJ2-3, with D unresolved. V was clipped by 2 bases and J by 6 bases, with 13 bases between them. CDR1 is SGHKS and CDR2 is YYEKEE in the germline V gene (reference sequence). This CDR3 contains 14 residues. CDR3 coding DNA: TGTGCCAGCAGCTTCCGGACGAGTCTGGATACGCAGTATTTT. It is translated as CASSFRTSLDTQYF.